These 30 T cell receptor beta chains came from one sample sequenced in a study of T-cell reconstitution after alpha-beta-depleted transplantation in children. A TCRbeta library incorporating unique molecular identifiers was prepared. TCRdb re-called the PCR reads through MiXCR, storing one row per CDR3 protein. Of over 100,000 distinct CDR3 sequences listed, roughly 7.2% are singletons. Specimen: PBMCs, collected before TCRalphabeta/CD19-depleted stem cell transplant. These receptors all stem from a boy between 2 and 10 years old with acute lymphoblastic leukemia, due to receive a stem cell transplant.

This clonotype showed up many times. The rearrangement joins TRBV7-9 to TRBJ2-4; no firm D call. The CDR3 has 14 amino acids. From germline, CDR1 is SEHNR and CDR2 FQNEAQ (reference sequence). V was clipped by 5 bases and J by 8 bases, with 16 bases between them. The CDR3 DNA follows: TGTGCCAGCAGCGGCGTGTCAAGGGCGGACATTCAGTACTTC. Its protein is CASSGVSRADIQYF.

The table lists this clonotype with many counts. The chain is built from TRBV5-1 and TRBJ2-7, with 15 bases identical to TRBD2. This CDR3 has 16 amino acids. V shed 4 bases and J 4 bases; nucleotides not matched to a gene: 6. Germline CDR1 reads SGHRS; CDR2 reads YFSETQ. CDR3 protein: CASSPGLAGGLYEQYF. DNA for the CDR3: TGCGCCAGCAGCCCCGGACTAGCGGGGGGGCTGTACGAGCAGTACTTC.

This clonotype was picked up many times. The V and J genes are TRBV11-1 and TRBJ1-1, with 7 nucleotides matching TRBD1. Germline V gene sequence: CDR1 SGHAT, CDR2 FQDESV (reference sequence). The CDR3 contains 13 residues. J was trimmed by 2 bases and V by 5 bases; bases with no gene match: 2. This chain's CDR3 is CASSRDRNTEAFF. The CDR3 bases are TGTGCCAGCAGCCGGGACAGAAACACTGAAGCTTTCTTT.

This clonotype came up a few times. The rearrangement joins TRBV27 to TRBJ2-7; D is unresolved. The germline V and J ends were trimmed by 2 bases and 2 bases, with 7 bases remaining between them. Germline CDR1 is MNHEY and CDR2 is SMNVEV (reference sequence). The length of the CDR3 is 13 residues. The CDR3 sequence: CASSLRPTYEQYF. CDR3 DNA: TGTGCCAGCAGTTTAAGGCCCACCTACGAGCAGTACTTC.

This clonotype showed up just a few times. The V call is TRBV20-1, the J call TRBJ2-3; 14 bases map to TRBD2. Germline V CDR1 and CDR2: DFQATT, SNEGSKA (reference sequence). This CDR3 is built from 16 residues. The junction had 10 bases not matched to a gene; V was cut back by 5 bases and J by 6 bases. CDR3 coding DNA: TGCAGTGCTTACCGACTAGCGGGGGGGCCCCGGGATACGCAGTATTTT. Translated, it gives CSAYRLAGGPRDTQYF.

The chain uses TRBV5-1 and TRBJ1-3, with a weak D call TRBD1 (5 bases). CDR1 and CDR2 from the germline V gene are SGHRS and YFSETQ. The CDR3 is 16 amino acids. V shed 3 bases and J shed 0 bases, with 13 bases lying between them. The CDR3 loop reads CASSWGVASSGNTIYF. CDR3 DNA: TGCGCCAGCAGCTGGGGGGTTGCGAGCTCTGGAAACACCATATATTTT.

This clonotype was picked up many times. This sequence joins TRBV3-1 and TRBJ2-7; the D gene is possibly TRBD1 (6 bases). The V gene's germline CDR1 is LGHDT and CDR2 YNNKEL (reference sequence). The CDR3 consists of 15 residues. The ends were cut back, 0 bases at V and 6 bases at J, with 15 bases in the middle. The CDR3 DNA sequence: TGTGCCAGCAGCCAAGACGCCGGCCTCAGGGGCGAGCAGTACTTC. It codes for CASSQDAGLRGEQYF.

This clonotype came up many times. This chain links TRBV2 with TRBJ1-1; no firm D call. V was cut by 8 bases and J by 3 bases, with 10 bases left in between. This CDR3 comprises 12 residues. CDR1 is SNHLY, CDR2 FYNNEI, per germline. The CDR3 nucleotides read TGTGCCAGCCACACCCTTGACACTGAAGCTTTCTTT. It specifies CASHTLDTEAFF.

The chain employs TRBV5-1 and TRBJ1-6; TRBD1 aligns across 11 bases. Germline loops: CDR1 SGHRS, CDR2 YFSETQ. Trimming cost V 2 bases and J 10 bases; bases outside gene matches: 5. This CDR3 spans 15 amino acids. The CDR3 spells CASSLGTGGRSPLHF. The CDR3 bases are TGCGCCAGCAGCTTAGGGACAGGGGGGAGGTCACCCCTCCACTTT. Supplemented by reference TRBV5-1 and TRBJ1-6, the full variable domain reads KAGVTQTPRYLIKTRGQQVTLSCSPISGHRSVSWYQQTPGQGLQFLFEYFSETQRNKGNFPGRFSGRQFSNSRSEMNVSTLELGDSALYLCASSLGTGGRSPLHFGNGTRLTVT.

This clonotype appeared a few times. The chain uses TRBV19 and TRBJ2-5; D gene uncertain. Germline V CDR1 and CDR2: LNHDA, SQIVND (reference sequence). This CDR3 has 15 amino acids. V was cut by 3 bases and J by 4 bases, with 15 bases left in between. The CDR3 protein is CASSMRRSRGETQYF. In DNA form, the CDR3 reads TGTGCCAGTAGTATGCGCAGGTCGCGCGGAGAGACCCAGTACTTC.

This clonotype occurred many times. The chain employs TRBV6-1 and TRBJ1-1, with D possibly matching TRBD1 (5 bases). The CDR3 contains 14 residues. The germline V and J ends were trimmed by 5 bases and 1 base, with 11 bases remaining between them. CDR1 and CDR2 from the germline V gene are MNHNS and SASEGT. CDR3 sequence: CASSLGTANTEAFF. CDR3 coding DNA: TGTGCCAGCAGTCTGGGGACGGCGAACACTGAAGCTTTCTTT.

The V gene is TRBV18, the J gene TRBJ2-3, with D uncertain. Germline V gives CDR1 KGHSH, CDR2 LQKENI. Trimming pared 3 bases from V and 2 bases from J, leaving 0 bases between. CDR3 length equals 11 residues. The CDR3 region is CASSPTDTQYF. The CDR3 nucleotides are TGTGCCAGCTCACCCACAGATACGCAGTATTTT.

The table lists this clonotype with many counts. V is TRBV12-3 or TRBV12-4 and J is TRBJ2-1; D may be TRBD1 or TRBD2 (5 bases each). Trimming stripped 6 bases from V and 3 bases from J, with 12 bases between. There are 14 residues in the CDR3. CDR3 loop: CASRPGALYNEQFF. The CDR3 nucleotides read TGTGCCAGCAGACCCGGGGCCCTCTACAATGAGCAGTTCTTC.

This clonotype was observed at least ten times. The V call is TRBV27, the J call TRBJ1-3; the match to TRBD1 covers 9 bases. Germline CDR1 and CDR2: MNHEY and SMNVEV (reference sequence). The junction had 4 bases not matched to a gene; V was cut back by 3 bases and J by 4 bases. The length of the CDR3 is 15 residues. The CDR3: CASSLGTGSGNTIYF. In DNA, the CDR3 is TGTGCCAGCAGTTTGGGGACAGGGTCCGGAAACACCATATATTTT.

This clonotype was found many times. The V call is TRBV5-1, the J call TRBJ2-3; D not resolved. CDR1 and CDR2 from the germline V gene are SGHRS and YFSETQ. The V end lost 2 bases, the J end lost 2 bases, and 12 bases lay between the germline ends. The CDR3 has 15 residues. The CDR3 DNA reads as TGCGCCAGCAGCTTTAAAGGCAGTCTCACAGATACGCAGTATTTT. This encodes CASSFKGSLTDTQYF.

This clonotype was detected many times. The V call is TRBV6-1, the J call TRBJ2-3; 10 bases line up with TRBD1. The ends lost 4 bases at V and 2 bases at J; junction bases unmatched: 6. Germline assignment: CDR1 MNHNS and CDR2 SASEGT. The CDR3 is 16 residues long. CDR3: CASSVRQGAITDTQYF. In nucleotides, the CDR3 is TGTGCCAGCAGTGTGAGACAGGGGGCCATCACAGATACGCAGTATTTT.

The V call is TRBV5-1, the J call TRBJ2-5; 8 bases are shared with TRBD2. CDR1 and CDR2 from the germline V gene are SGHRS and YFSETQ. V shed 4 bases, J shed 1 base, and the junction held 6 bases outside the gene matches. The CDR3 contains 15 residues. CDR3 sequence reads: CASSNGLAAQETQYF. CDR3 coding DNA: TGCGCCAGCAGCAATGGACTAGCAGCCCAAGAGACCCAGTACTTC.

The V and J genes are TRBV4-3 and TRBJ1-2; D is unclear. This CDR3 spans 17 amino acids. Germline CDR1 and CDR2: LGHNA and YSLEER. V lost 0 bases to trimming and J lost 8 bases, with 22 bases between them. The CDR3 sequence: CASSQDQAEGITEGYTF. The CDR3 DNA follows: TGCGCCAGCAGCCAAGATCAAGCTGAGGGTATCACGGAGGGCTACACCTTC.

At least ten counts were recorded for this clonotype. The junction does not match germline at one end; this may be a read error. This rearrangement joins TRBV12-3 or TRBV12-4 to TRBJ2-5, with D possibly TRBD1 on 6 matching bases. The length of the CDR3 is 15 residues. Written as DNA, the CDR3 is TGTGCCAGCAGTCTAGCAGGGGCCCGGGTAGAGACCCAGTACTTC. Translating gives CASSLAGARVETQYF.

This clonotype was seen a handful of times. J is TRBJ1-1 and V is TRBV15, with D hard to call. The length of the CDR3 is 15 residues. With 3 bases removed from V and 2 bases from J, the gap between germline ends came to 13 bases. The germline V gene encodes CDR1 LNHNV and CDR2 YYDKDF (reference sequence). The CDR3 DNA reads TGTGCCACCAGCAGTCTATACACAGCTAACACTGAAGCTTTCTTT. It translates to CATSSLYTANTEAFF.

The chain links TRBV3-1 to TRBJ2-4, with TRBD2 identical over 10 bases. V was pared by 0 bases and J by 0 bases, with 14 bases of the junction left unmatched. Germline assignment: CDR1 LGHDT and CDR2 YNNKEL (reference sequence). This CDR3 is built from 21 residues. In DNA form, the CDR3 reads TGTGCCAGCAGCCAAGAGATTAATCGGGCTAGCGGGGGATTAGCCAAAAACATTCAGTACTTC. Protein sequence: CASSQEINRASGGLAKNIQYF.

This clonotype was seen ten or more times. The chain combines TRBV5-1 with TRBJ2-2; the D call may be TRBD1 or TRBD2 (5 bases each). V lost 3 bases and J 4 bases, leaving 13 bases between the germline ends. CDR1 SGHRS and CDR2 YFSETQ come from the germline V gene. The CDR3 length is 15 residues. The CDR3 loop is CASSYGLTGTGELFF. Written as DNA, the CDR3 is TGCGCCAGCAGCTATGGACTCACAGGCACCGGGGAGCTGTTTTTT.

This clonotype has ten or more counts. The CDR3 reads CASSRMKAAFF. CDR3 coding DNA: TGTGCCAGCAGCAGAATGAAGGCGGCTTTCTTT. The chain employs TRBV12-3 or TRBV12-4 and TRBJ1-1, with D unclear. This CDR3 has 11 residues. V shed 6 bases and J shed 11 bases, with 13 bases lying between them.

The chain joins TRBV15 to TRBJ2-3, with a weak D call TRBD2 (6 bases). V was trimmed by 6 bases and J by 0 bases, leaving 10 bases between them. Per the germline V gene, CDR1 is LNHNV and CDR2 is YYDKDF (reference sequence). The CDR3 loop spans 14 amino acids. The CDR3 DNA is TGTGCCACCAGGGTCGGGGGTAGCACAGATACGCAGTATTTT. Translated: CATRVGGSTDTQYF.

The sample holds a few counts of this clonotype. J is TRBJ1-4 and V is TRBV20-1; perhaps TRBD1 as D (6 bases). The CDR3 length is 15 residues. V was trimmed by 0 bases and J by 7 bases, leaving 15 bases between them. Germline CDR1 is DFQATT and CDR2 is SNEGSKA (reference sequence). CDR3 residues: CSARDGSGAGEKLFF. CDR3 sequence (DNA): TGCAGTGCTAGAGATGGTTCGGGGGCAGGTGAAAAACTGTTTTTT.

This clonotype has more than one count but fewer than ten. The V call is TRBV7-8, the J call TRBJ2-1; 8 positions agree with TRBD2. The germline V gene has CDR1 SGHVS and CDR2 FQNEAQ. The CDR3 loop spans 15 amino acids. J gave up 1 base and V 5 bases, and 4 bases lay outside the gene matches. CDR3 sequence (DNA): TGTGCCAGCAGCGAACGGGAGGGATCCTACAATGAGCAGTTCTTC. It codes for CASSEREGSYNEQFF.

The table lists this clonotype with a few counts. The V and J genes are TRBV29-1 and TRBJ1-2; TRBD1 might be the D (6 bases). This CDR3 is 11 amino acids long. Germline loops: CDR1 SQVTM, CDR2 ANQGSEA. Trimming removed 3 bases at V and 8 bases at J, with 10 bases between. In DNA, the CDR3 is TGCAGCGTTGAGAGGGACAAGGGCTACACCTTC. It specifies CSVERDKGYTF.

V and J are TRBV2 and TRBJ2-2, with a tentative D call TRBD2 (5 bases). The germline gives CDR1 SNHLY, CDR2 FYNNEI. CDR3 length: 14 amino acids. The germline V and J ends were trimmed by 6 bases and 4 bases, with 12 bases remaining between them. The CDR3 is CASRPGLSTGELFF. The CDR3 bases are TGTGCCAGCAGACCAGGACTGAGCACCGGGGAGCTGTTTTTT.

This clonotype appeared a few times. The chain has TRBV5-6 and TRBJ1-4, with 12 bases that match TRBD1. Germline-derived CDR1 and CDR2 are SGHDT and YYEEEE. The length of the CDR3 is 15 residues. V was clipped by 0 bases and J by 7 bases; unmatched bases: 1. The CDR3 DNA sequence: TGTGCCAGCAGCTTGGCGGGACAGGGGGCTGAAAAACTGTTTTTT. Translation gives CASSLAGQGAEKLFF.

The rearrangement uses TRBV7-9 and TRBJ1-1; possibly TRBD1 for D (5 bases). Germline V gene sequence: CDR1 SEHNR, CDR2 FQNEAQ (reference sequence). Trimming removed 1 base from V and 5 bases from J, with 8 bases in between. CDR3 size: 13 residues. The CDR3, as DNA: TGTGCCAGCAGCTTAGAGGGGTGGACTGAAGCTTTCTTT. Encoded protein: CASSLEGWTEAFF.